One sample yielded the 29 T cell receptor beta chains listed below, sequenced in a study of T-cell memory formation after mild COVID-19. Via MiXCR, TCRdb re-called the 5' RACE reads, giving one row per CDR3 protein. The sample lists 250,000 to 350,000 distinct CDR3 sequences; roughly 13% were seen once. Sample: PBMCs or a T cell subset sorted from them (not recorded which). The receptors were gathered from a man aged 18 to 30 who had mild COVID-19 (a few samples of this study predate the infection). Cell type and time point are not known.

The rearrangement joins TRBV7-9 to TRBJ2-1, with TRBD2 identical over 8 bases. CDR1 SEHNR and CDR2 FQNEAQ come from the germline V gene (reference sequence). V lost 5 bases and J lost 0; bases outside the gene matches: 3. CDR3 size: 15 residues. The CDR3 nucleotides are TGTGCCAGCAGCCCGCGGGGGGCCTCCTACAATGAGCAGTTCTTC. Translating gives CASSPRGASYNEQFF.

The rearrangement uses TRBV7-2 and TRBJ2-1; 7 bases match TRBD1. The CDR3 is made up of 13 amino acids. Germline V lookup: CDR1 SGHTA, CDR2 FQGNSA. The J segment lost 12 bases and the V segment lost 2 bases, leaving 7 bases of the junction unmatched. CDR3 nucleotides: TGTGCCAGCAGCTTATTCATGGGGACAGTGCAGTTCTTC. This gives the protein CASSLFMGTVQFF.

The chain couples TRBV7-9 to TRBJ2-7; no definite D call. The CDR3 runs 16 residues. With 5 bases removed from V and 0 bases from J, the gap between germline ends came to 17 bases. Germline V lookup: CDR1 SEHNR, CDR2 FQNEAQ (reference sequence). Here the CDR3 reads CASSLDRANASYEQYF. Written as DNA, the CDR3 is TGTGCCAGCAGCCTCGACCGGGCCAACGCCTCCTACGAGCAGTACTTC.

The chain uses TRBV29-1 and TRBJ1-2, with 7 bases aligning to TRBD1. From germline, CDR1 is SQVTM and CDR2 ANQGSEA. The V and J ends lost 0 bases and 8 bases, in that order; junction bases with no gene match: 6. The CDR3 is 13 amino acids. The CDR3 DNA follows: TGCAGCGTTGAAGACCTGCTCAGGGGGGGCTACACCTTC. This gives the protein CSVEDLLRGGYTF.

With regard to this clonotype: One end of the junction does not line up with germline, which may come from a read error. V gene TRBV12-3 or TRBV12-4 combines with J gene TRBJ2-5; the D is unclear. CDR3 length: 14 residues. The CDR3 loop is CASRLGPNQETQYF. CDR3 in DNA: TGTGCCAGCAGATTAGGACCAAACCAGGAGACCCAGTACTTC.

A few counts support this clonotype. The chain uses TRBV11-2 and TRBJ1-2; D gene ambiguous. The germline gives CDR1 SGHAT, CDR2 FQNNGV. The CDR3 covers 16 residues. With 5 bases removed from V and 5 bases from J, the gap between germline ends came to 21 bases. The CDR3 DNA follows: TGTGCCAGCAGCCCCAATACCGGGTCCCCGCGATATGGCTACACCTTC. Translation: CASSPNTGSPRYGYTF. Full variable domain (rest looked up from reference TRBV11-2 and TRBJ1-2): EAGVAQSPRYKIIEKRQSVAFWCNPISGHATLYWYQQILGQGPKLLIQFQNNGVVDDSQLPKDRFSAERLKGVDSTLKIQPAKLEDSAVYLCASSPNTGSPRYGYTFGSGTRLTVV.

This clonotype showed up just a few times. This rearrangement joins TRBV7-9 to TRBJ2-2; 12 bases fit TRBD2. CDR1 is SEHNR and CDR2 is FQNEAQ in the germline V gene (reference sequence). With V trimmed by 4 bases and J by 3 bases, 3 bases remained unmatched. The CDR3 spans 16 residues. The CDR3 DNA is TGTGCCAGCAGCTCGGGACTAGCGGGCTACACCGGGGAGCTGTTTTTT. Encoded protein: CASSSGLAGYTGELFF.

V usage is TRBV19 and J usage is TRBJ1-5; the match to TRBD1 covers 7 bases. The V and J ends lost 5 bases and 3 bases, in that order; junction bases with no gene match: 4. Germline-derived CDR1 and CDR2 are LNHDA and SQIVND (reference sequence). CDR3 length equals 14 residues. The CDR3 DNA reads TGTGCCAGTAGTTCGGGACAGCCCAATCAGCCCCAGCATTTT. It is translated as CASSSGQPNQPQHF.

The sample holds a few counts of this clonotype. The chain joins TRBV6-6 to TRBJ1-1; a possible D gene is TRBD1 (6 bases). With 4 bases removed from V and 5 bases from J, the gap between germline ends came to 14 bases. Germline CDR1 is MNHNY and CDR2 is SVGAGI (reference sequence). CDR3 length: 14 residues. This CDR3 is CASSWGGGRTEAFF. DNA for the CDR3: TGTGCCAGCAGTTGGGGTGGGGGCCGGACTGAAGCTTTCTTT.

This clonotype was observed a few times. The V call is TRBV6-5, the J call TRBJ1-1, with D perhaps TRBD1 (5 bases). Germline V gene data show CDR1 as MNHEY and CDR2 as SVGAGI. This CDR3 has 15 amino acids. V lost 6 bases and J 5 bases, leaving 19 bases between the germline ends. The CDR3 spells CASSPLGAAGTEAFF. Written as DNA, the CDR3 is TGTGCCAGCAGCCCCTTAGGGGCAGCGGGGACTGAAGCTTTCTTT.

This clonotype showed up just a few times. The junction departs from germline at one end; a sequencing error may be responsible. V gene TRBV7-2 combines with J gene TRBJ2-6, with TRBD1 identical over 8 bases. The CDR3 spans 13 residues. Germline V CDR1 and CDR2: SGHTA, FQGNSA. The CDR3 region is CASRLGQGNVLTF. The CDR3 DNA sequence: TGTGCCAGCAGATTAGGACAGGGCAACGTCCTGACTTTC.

The sample holds many counts of this clonotype. The chain has TRBV5-1 and TRBJ2-2; TRBD2 aligns across 7 bases. CDR3 size: 15 residues. The ends lost 4 bases at V and 0 bases at J; junction bases unmatched: 3. The germline V gene has CDR1 SGHRS and CDR2 YFSETQ. CDR3 DNA: TGCGCCAGCAGCCCGAGCGGGACGAACACCGGGGAGCTGTTTTTT. Protein product: CASSPSGTNTGELFF.

This clonotype was picked up many times. The chain carries TRBV12-3 or TRBV12-4 and TRBJ2-5; 8 bases line up with TRBD2. V lost 3 bases to trimming and J lost 4 bases; unmatched junction nucleotides: 4. There are 14 residues in the CDR3. CDR3 sequence (DNA): TGTGCCAGCAGTTTCCGGGGGGGCCCAGAGACCCAGTACTTC. Translating gives CASSFRGGPETQYF.

The table lists this clonotype with many counts. The chain employs TRBV7-3 and TRBJ2-7; maybe TRBD2 (5 bases). Trimming shortened V by 2 bases and J by 6 bases, and 11 bases separated the two germline ends. The CDR3 totals 13 residues. Germline loops: CDR1 SGHTA, CDR2 FQGTGA. The CDR3 region has the DNA TGTGCCAGCAGCTTACAGCAGAGCGGCGAGCAGTACGTC. Translation gives CASSLQQSGEQYV.

This chain uses TRBV3-1 with TRBJ1-1; 8 nucleotides line up with TRBD1. The CDR3 length is 14 residues. Germline V gene lookup returns CDR1 LGHDT and CDR2 YNNKEL (reference sequence). V lost 5 bases and J lost 5; bases outside the gene matches: 7. For the CDR3, the DNA is TGTGCCAGCAGCTCAGGGGGCGCGAATACTGAAGCTTTCTTT. It translates to CASSSGGANTEAFF.

This chain links TRBV25-1 with TRBJ2-2; 8 bases are shared with TRBD1. The CDR3 is 17 amino acids. With V trimmed by 7 bases and J by 6 bases, 16 bases remained unmatched. Germline values: CDR1 MGHDK, CDR2 SYGVNS. As DNA, the CDR3 is TGTGCCAGCACCGGACAGGGAATCTATAGTGGAGCCGGGGAGCTGTTTTTT. Translating gives CASTGQGIYSGAGELFF.

This chain links TRBV6-2 or TRBV6-3 with TRBJ2-7, with TRBD1 as a possible D gene (6 bases). Trimming removed 6 bases from V and 1 base from J, with 13 bases in between. Germline lookup yields CDR1 MNHEY and CDR2 SVGEGT. The CDR3 contains 14 residues. CDR3 amino acids: CASRTIQGSYEQYV. CDR3 DNA sequence: TGTGCCAGCAGAACTATTCAGGGGTCCTACGAGCAGTACGTC.

This clonotype was observed a few times. A junction boundary mismatches the germline segment, possibly from a read error. The chain carries TRBV7-7 and TRBJ2-5, with 11 nucleotides matching TRBD2. The CDR3 spans 14 residues. Germline CDR1 is SSHAT and CDR2 is FNYEAQ (reference sequence). The CDR3 loop reads CASSGPSGGETQYF. DNA for the CDR3: TGTGCTAGCAGCGGACCTAGCGGGGGGGAGACCCAGTACTTC. The full variable domain, in which reference TRBV7-7 and TRBJ2-5 provide the parts outside the CDR3, is GAGVSQSPRYKVTKRGQDVTLRCDPISSHATLYWYQQALGQGPEFLTYFNYEAQPDKSGLPSDRFSAERPEGSISTLTIQRTEQRDSAMYRCASSGPSGGETQYFGPGTRLLVL.

The chain recombines TRBV7-2 with TRBJ2-7; 7 bases are a match to TRBD1. The CDR3 runs to 15 residues. Per germline, CDR1 SGHTA and CDR2 FQGNSA. Trimming took 0 bases from V and 0 from J; bases not matched to a gene: 2. CDR3 protein: CASSLAHRGSYEQYF. As DNA, the CDR3 is TGTGCCAGCAGCTTAGCGCACAGGGGCTCCTACGAGCAGTACTTC.

There are a few counts of this clonotype. DNA for the CDR3: TGTGCCAGCAGCCCGGCGGGGGCTGAAGCTTTCTTT. Encoded protein: CASSPAGAEAFF. The rearrangement joins TRBV3-1 to TRBJ1-1; D perhaps matches TRBD1 (5 bases). Germline V gene lookup returns CDR1 LGHDT and CDR2 YNNKEL (reference sequence). This CDR3 has 12 residues. V lost 4 bases and J 6 bases, leaving 9 bases between the germline ends.

The chain links TRBV12-3 or TRBV12-4 to TRBJ1-2, with 7 positions matching TRBD1. The J segment lost 5 bases and the V segment lost 7 bases, leaving 13 bases of the junction unmatched. This CDR3 comprises 15 residues. The CDR3 DNA reads as TGTGCCAGCATACCCACCACAGGGGCCCATTATGGCTACACCTTC. Its translation: CASIPTTGAHYGYTF.

This clonotype was picked up a small number of times. The chain links TRBV19 to TRBJ1-2; D unresolved. The V end lost 9 bases, the J end lost 4 bases, and 15 bases lay between the germline ends. Germline lookup yields CDR1 LNHDA and CDR2 SQIVND (reference sequence). The CDR3 covers 13 residues. Here the CDR3 DNA reads TGTGCCAGCCTAGACCGTCTGGGCTATGGCTACACCTTC. Its protein is CASLDRLGYGYTF.

This clonotype occurred a few times. The rearrangement links TRBV7-6 to TRBJ2-7, with a possible D match to TRBD1 (5 bases). Germline V gene data show CDR1 as SGHVS and CDR2 as FNYEAQ. The CDR3 extends over 13 amino acids. V dropped 6 bases and J dropped 3 bases, with 12 bases sitting between them. The CDR3 protein is CASSEGVVYEQYF. CDR3 nucleotide sequence: TGTGCCAGCAGTGAAGGGGTTGTCTACGAGCAGTACTTC.

This clonotype has a count of ten or more. The gene calls are TRBV7-7 and TRBJ2-7; TRBD1 aligns across 7 bases. Per the germline V gene, CDR1 is SSHAT and CDR2 is FNYEAQ (reference sequence). V trimming: 5 bases; J trimming: 6 bases; junction bases outside the gene matches: 7. The CDR3 loop spans 13 amino acids. Written as DNA, the CDR3 is TGTGCCAGCAGCCCAGGGACAGCCTTCGAGCAGTACTTC. As protein: CASSPGTAFEQYF.

This clonotype was counted a few times. The DNA of the CDR3 is TGTGCCAGCAGCTTAGCTTCGGGCAGAAGTAACTATGGCTACACCTTC. Residues: CASSLASGRSNYGYTF. J is TRBJ1-2 and V is TRBV7-2; D is undetermined. The V end was cut by 0 bases, the J end by 1 base, with 12 bases between. The CDR3 contains 16 residues. Germline V lookup: CDR1 SGHTA, CDR2 FQGNSA.

The rearrangement links TRBV6-5 to TRBJ1-1; the match to TRBD1 covers 7 bases. The length of the CDR3 is 15 residues. Germline values: CDR1 MNHEY, CDR2 SVGAGI. With V trimmed by 6 bases and J by 8 bases, 15 bases remained unmatched. CDR3: CASRPYRTGVREAFF. The CDR3 bases are TGTGCCAGCAGGCCTTATCGGACAGGTGTCAGGGAAGCTTTCTTT.

This clonotype was seen many times. CDR3 nucleotides: TGCAGTGCTAGGGGGGACAGGAATCAGCCCCAGCATTTT. Protein product: CSARGDRNQPQHF. The chain employs TRBV20-1 and TRBJ1-5; 8 nucleotides agree with TRBD1. With V trimmed by 3 bases and J by 4 bases, 2 bases remained unmatched. The germline V gene encodes CDR1 DFQATT and CDR2 SNEGSKA (reference sequence). The CDR3 is made up of 13 amino acids.

The CDR3 sequence is CASSADLDGYTF. The DNA for the CDR3 is TGCGCCAGCAGCGCGGACTTGGATGGCTACACCTTC. This rearrangement joins TRBV5-1 to TRBJ1-2; no reliable D call. The CDR3 contains 12 residues. CDR1 SGHRS and CDR2 YFSETQ come from the germline V gene. The V and J ends lost 4 bases and 6 bases respectively, with 10 bases between them.

This clonotype was recorded a few times. This CDR3 reads CSARDLRGGNTGELFF. The CDR3, as DNA: TGCAGTGCTAGAGACCTTCGGGGGGGGAACACCGGGGAGCTGTTTTTT. V gene TRBV20-1 combines with J gene TRBJ2-2, with TRBD2 identical over 8 bases. V gave up 0 bases and J gave up 1 base; unmatched junction bases: 4. The length of the CDR3 is 16 residues. From germline, CDR1 is DFQATT and CDR2 SNEGSKA (reference sequence).